The 32 T cell receptor beta chains below come from one sample, sequenced in a study of T cells after posttransplantation cyclophosphamide. Profiled with immunoSEQ multiplex PCR; TCRdb holds only in-frame clones, not every one. In the table there are approximately 32,000 clones, about 90% of which are singletons. Material: PBMCs. The receptors stem from a woman aged 40 to 55 with a blood cancer, CMV-positive, and with a related stem cell donor.

This clone was recorded a few times. J is TRBJ1-5 and V is TRBV6-5; the D is unclear. V was trimmed by 4 bases and J by 4 bases, leaving 11 bases between them. Germline V CDR1 and CDR2: MNHEY, SVGAGI. This CDR3 contains 14 residues. In DNA, the CDR3 is TGTGCCAGCAGTTTACGACGGGAGAATCAGCCCCAGCATTTT. Protein sequence: CASSLRRENQPQHF.

The chain combines TRBV1 with TRBJ2-3; the table's D call, TRBD2, was not checked against the DNA. TRBV1 is a pseudogene. The CDR3 spans 14 residues. The CDR3: CTSSRGLVTDTQYF. The CDR3 DNA follows: TGCACCAGCAGCCGTGGACTAGTCACAGATACGCAGTATTTT.

The V and J genes are TRBV19 and TRBJ2-2, with TRBD1 matching 10 bases. Germline V gene data show CDR1 as LNHDA and CDR2 as SQIVND (reference sequence). V trimming: 5 bases; J trimming: 6 bases; junction bases outside the gene matches: 3. The CDR3 has 14 amino acids. CDR3: CASSGDRGPGELFF. The CDR3 DNA sequence: TGTGCCAGTAGTGGGGACAGGGGCCCCGGGGAGCTGTTTTTT. The full variable domain, in which reference TRBV19 and TRBJ2-2 provide the parts outside the CDR3, is DGGITQSPKYLFRKEGQNVTLSCEQNLNHDAMYWYRQDPGQGLRLIYYSQIVNDFQKGDIAEGYSVSREKKESFPLTVTSAQKNPTAFYLCASSGDRGPGELFFGEGSRLTVL.

The chain links TRBV5-6 to TRBJ1-5; 7 nucleotides agree with TRBD1. Per germline, CDR1 SGHDT and CDR2 YYEEEE. V was clipped by 5 bases and J by 6 bases; unmatched bases: 5. This CDR3 comprises 13 residues. The CDR3, as DNA: TGTGCCAGCAGTGTTACAGGGGTTCAGCCCCAGCATTTT. It specifies CASSVTGVQPQHF. Looking up the rest from reference TRBV5-6 and TRBJ1-5 gives the full variable domain: DAGVTQSPTHLIKTRGQQVTLRCSPKSGHDTVSWYQQALGQGPQFIFQYYEEEERQRGNFPDRFSGHQFPNYSSELNVNALLLGDSALYLCASSVTGVQPQHFGDGTRLSIL.

The genes are TRBV7-9 and TRBJ2-5; TRBD1 is a possible D gene (6 bases). The CDR3 extends over 19 amino acids. Per the germline V gene, CDR1 is SEHNR and CDR2 is FQNEAQ (reference sequence). Deletions cut 6 bases from V and 4 bases from J, with 30 bases between. CDR3 sequence: CASSSKRDITFSDLETQYF. The CDR3, as DNA: TGTGCCAGCAGTTCAAAGAGGGACATCACCTTTTCGGACCTAGAGACCCAGTACTTC.

In this sample, this clone turned up once. In DNA form, the CDR3 reads TGTGCCAGCAGTGAAGTTTTCCTAGCGGGGGACGGAGATACGCAGTATTTT. Residues: CASSEVFLAGDGDTQYF. V and J are TRBV2 and TRBJ2-3; 10 positions match TRBD2. This CDR3 comprises 17 residues. With 1 base clipped from V and 5 bases from J, the junction kept 9 bases outside the gene matches. Germline V lookup: CDR1 SNHLY, CDR2 FYNNEI.

The chain is built from TRBV27 and TRBJ1-1; 10 bases agree with TRBD1. The V and J ends lost 5 bases and 5 bases, in that order; junction bases with no gene match: 5. The CDR3 runs to 14 residues. Looked up from germline, CDR1 is MNHEY and CDR2 is SMNVEV (reference sequence). The chain's CDR3 is CASSPDRGRTEAFF. The CDR3 DNA reads TGTGCCAGCAGTCCCGACAGGGGGCGGACTGAAGCTTTCTTT.

The gene calls are TRBV10-3 and TRBJ2-3; the match to TRBD2 covers 8 bases. Looked up from germline, CDR1 is ENHRY and CDR2 is SYGVKD. The CDR3 is 16 amino acids. V gave up 10 bases and J gave up 2 bases; unmatched junction bases: 14. Written as DNA, the CDR3 is TGTGCCACGGAGCCGGTAGGAGCGGGGGACACAGATACGCAGTATTTT. Its protein product is CATEPVGAGDTDTQYF.

The chain recombines TRBV2 with TRBJ2-7, with 9 bases identical to TRBD1. This CDR3 has 15 residues. Germline CDR1 SNHLY, CDR2 FYNNEI. V was clipped by 3 bases and J by 0 bases; unmatched bases: 3. CDR3 nucleotide sequence: TGTGCCAGCAGTGAGGGACAGGGTACCTCCTACGAGCAGTACTTC. This translates into CASSEGQGTSYEQYF.

The rearrangement joins TRBV9 to TRBJ1-2; possibly TRBD1 for D (6 bases). Looked up from germline, CDR1 is SGDLS and CDR2 is YYNGEE. CDR3 length: 14 residues. V dropped 2 bases and J dropped 3 bases, with 11 bases sitting between them. Here the CDR3 DNA reads TGTGCCAGCAGCGTTCAGGGGTGGGACTATGGCTACACCTTC. The encoded protein is CASSVQGWDYGYTF.

V is TRBV19 and J is TRBJ1-1, with 8 bases lining up with TRBD1. The CDR3 consists of 15 residues. Trimming took 6 bases from V and 4 from J; bases not matched to a gene: 10. Germline V gives CDR1 LNHDA, CDR2 SQIVND (reference sequence). The CDR3 DNA reads TGTGCCAGTAGAAGAACGACAGGGGCGGGCACTGAAGCTTTCTTT. It encodes CASRRTTGAGTEAFF. Looking up the rest from reference TRBV19 and TRBJ1-1 gives the full variable domain: DGGITQSPKYLFRKEGQNVTLSCEQNLNHDAMYWYRQDPGQGLRLIYYSQIVNDFQKGDIAEGYSVSREKKESFPLTVTSAQKNPTAFYLCASRRTTGAGTEAFFGQGTRLTVV.

The V gene is TRBV10-3, the J gene TRBJ1-4, with no clear D. The CDR3 consists of 15 residues. Germline V gene sequence: CDR1 ENHRY, CDR2 SYGVKD. Trimming removed 2 bases at V and 0 bases at J, with 7 bases between. This CDR3 reads CAISEEAATNEKLFF. Here the CDR3 DNA reads TGTGCCATCAGTGAGGAGGCTGCAACTAATGAAAAACTGTTTTTT.

V usage is TRBV2 and J usage is TRBJ1-2; 9 positions agree with TRBD1. Germline trimming cut 5 bases from V and 3 bases from J; bases unmatched to any gene: 1. The CDR3 totals 13 residues. Germline values: CDR1 SNHLY, CDR2 FYNNEI. The CDR3 DNA sequence: TGTGCCAGCAGTCGGGACAGGGACTATGGCTACACCTTC. Amino acid sequence: CASSRDRDYGYTF.

This clone appeared a single time. V gene TRBV13 combines with J gene TRBJ2-1; 8 bases fit TRBD1. Unmatched junction bases numbered 7, after V lost 4 bases and J lost 5 bases. The germline gives CDR1 PRHDT, CDR2 FYEKMQ (reference sequence). This CDR3 is 15 amino acids long. The CDR3 sequence: CASSSRTGKDNEQFF. The CDR3 bases are TGTGCCAGCAGCTCCCGGACAGGGAAAGACAATGAGCAGTTCTTC.

This chain links TRBV4-1 with TRBJ1-1, with a possible D match to TRBD1 (6 bases). The CDR3 runs to 16 residues. V lost 2 bases to trimming and J lost 0 bases, with 13 bases between them. Germline assignment: CDR1 MGHRA and CDR2 YSYEKL. The CDR3 protein is CASSQNTGFVNTEAFF. The CDR3 nucleotides read TGCGCCAGCAGCCAAAATACAGGGTTCGTGAACACTGAAGCTTTCTTT.

The chain links TRBV5-4 to TRBJ2-1; TRBD1 is a possible D gene (5 bases). V lost 5 bases, J lost 5 bases, and 17 bases lay in between. The CDR3 extends over 15 amino acids. Germline CDR1 reads SGHNT; CDR2 reads YYREEE (reference sequence). This chain's CDR3 is CASSPFLGQNNEQFF. The CDR3 DNA sequence: TGTGCCAGCAGTCCCTTCCTGGGGCAAAACAATGAGCAGTTCTTC.

V is TRBV19 and J is TRBJ1-2; TRBD1 aligns across 12 bases. Germline V gene data show CDR1 as LNHDA and CDR2 as SQIVND (reference sequence). J was trimmed by 8 bases and V by 8 bases; bases with no gene match: 15. This CDR3 is built from 16 residues. CDR3 coding DNA: TGTGCCAGTCAAGGGGACAGGGGGCTCATGATTGGCGGCTACACCTTC. It translates to CASQGDRGLMIGGYTF. The variable domain in full, with the rest retrieved from reference TRBV19 and TRBJ1-2, is DGGITQSPKYLFRKEGQNVTLSCEQNLNHDAMYWYRQDPGQGLRLIYYSQIVNDFQKGDIAEGYSVSREKKESFPLTVTSAQKNPTAFYLCASQGDRGLMIGGYTFGSGTRLTVV.

V and J are TRBV7-9 and TRBJ2-3; D is unclear. The germline V and J ends were trimmed by 5 bases and 0 bases, with 9 bases remaining between them. Looked up from germline, CDR1 is SEHNR and CDR2 is FQNEAQ (reference sequence). This CDR3 spans 14 amino acids. The CDR3 is CASSPTSSTDTQYF. The CDR3 DNA reads as TGTGCCAGCAGCCCCACAAGTAGCACAGATACGCAGTATTTT.

The J gene is TRBJ1-2, the V gene TRBV19; 12 bases are shared with TRBD1. The CDR3 is 15 amino acids. Trimming removed 7 bases from V and 7 bases from J; junction bases left unmatched: 10. Germline CDR1 is LNHDA and CDR2 is SQIVND (reference sequence). CDR3 nucleotide sequence: TGTGCCAGTAACTCGGGACAGGGGGCGAGGAGTGGCTACACCTTC. It specifies CASNSGQGARSGYTF.

This chain joins TRBV7-6 and TRBJ2-3, with 12 bases lining up with TRBD2. V gave up 2 bases and J gave up 3 bases; unmatched junction bases: 12. The CDR3 sequence is 19 residues long. Germline loops: CDR1 SGHVS, CDR2 FNYEAQ. The CDR3 loop reads CASSLSLAGGRIPTDTQYF. The CDR3 nucleotides read TGTGCCAGCAGCTTATCTCTAGCGGGGGGGCGGATCCCTACAGATACGCAGTATTTT.

The chain couples TRBV6-6 to TRBJ2-6; TRBD1 is a possible D gene (6 bases). The CDR3 length is 16 residues. From germline, CDR1 is MNHNY and CDR2 SVGAGI (reference sequence). V lost 10 bases to trimming and J lost 0 bases, with 16 bases between them. The DNA of the CDR3 is TGTGCCATCTTGACAGGAGCCCTCTCTGGGGCCAACGTCCTGACTTTC. Protein: CAILTGALSGANVLTF.

The chain couples TRBV10-3 to TRBJ2-3, with D unclear. This CDR3 has 12 amino acids. V was shortened by 3 bases and J by 4 bases, with 5 bases between the two germline ends. Looked up from germline, CDR1 is ENHRY and CDR2 is SYGVKD. The CDR3 region has the DNA TGTGCCATCAGTGATCGCGCAGATACGCAGTATTTT. Its protein is CAISDRADTQYF.

The chain employs TRBV7-9 and TRBJ2-2; D remains unclear. The V gene's germline CDR1 is SEHNR and CDR2 FQNEAQ (reference sequence). CDR3 length equals 14 residues. The V and J ends lost 0 bases and 4 bases respectively, with 6 bases between them. This CDR3 is CASSLARSTGELFF. CDR3 bases: TGTGCCAGCAGCTTAGCGCGGAGCACCGGGGAGCTGTTTTTT.

Of note for this clone: A junction end diverges from the germline sequence, so it may reflect a read error. The gene calls are TRBV10-2 and TRBJ2-5; 13 bases are a match to TRBD2. Germline V gene data show CDR1 as WSHSY and CDR2 as SAAADI. This CDR3 comprises 11 residues. CDR3 sequence reads: CASSEGLAGDF. CDR3 DNA sequence: TGCGCCAGCAGTGAGGGACTAGCGGGGGACTTC.

The chain is built from TRBV28 and TRBJ2-7; no clear D gene. The germline CDR1 and CDR2 sequences are MDHEN and SYDVKM. Trimming removed 5 bases from V and 7 bases from J, with 12 bases in between. The CDR3 loop spans 12 amino acids. CDR3 sequence reads: CASSILRREQYF. The CDR3 DNA is TGTGCCAGCAGTATCCTGCGCAGGGAGCAGTACTTC.

V usage is TRBV5-6 and J usage is TRBJ2-7, with 11 positions matching TRBD2. V was clipped by 2 bases and J by 4 bases; unmatched bases: 5. The CDR3 runs to 15 residues. Germline loops: CDR1 SGHDT, CDR2 YYEEEE. CDR3 sequence (DNA): TGTGCCAGCAGCTTACTAGCGGGGGCCAATTACGAGCAGTACTTC. Protein sequence: CASSLLAGANYEQYF.

The chain combines TRBV29-1 with TRBJ1-5; 8 bases agree with TRBD1. The length of the CDR3 is 13 residues. CDR1 and CDR2 (germline): SQVTM, ANQGSEA. With 4 bases clipped from V and 1 base from J, the junction kept 0 bases outside the gene matches. The CDR3 loop reads CSVGTGSNQPQHF. The CDR3 nucleotides read TGCAGCGTTGGGACAGGGAGCAATCAGCCCCAGCATTTT.

V usage is TRBV19 and J usage is TRBJ1-5; possibly TRBD1 for D (5 bases). Germline-derived CDR1 and CDR2 are LNHDA and SQIVND (reference sequence). This CDR3 has 17 amino acids. V lost 3 bases and J lost 0, with 15 bases in between. This CDR3 reads CASSINRLPTSNQPQHF. In nucleotides, the CDR3 is TGTGCCAGTAGTATTAACAGGCTACCAACTAGCAATCAGCCCCAGCATTTT.

This chain uses TRBV6-4 with TRBJ1-2; 8 nucleotides line up with TRBD1. Trimming at V came to 4 bases and at J to 6 bases, leaving 25 bases not matched to a gene. The germline V gene encodes CDR1 MRHNA and CDR2 SNTAGT. The length of the CDR3 is 20 residues. CDR3 protein: CASSVRGVDRVIRGGNGYTF. In DNA form, the CDR3 reads TGTGCCAGCAGTGTAAGGGGGGTGGACAGGGTGATAAGGGGGGGCAATGGCTACACCTTC.

This chain connects TRBV2 to TRBJ1-5; 8 bases align to TRBD1. The V and J ends lost 1 base and 4 bases, in that order; junction bases with no gene match: 0. The CDR3 is 14 amino acids. Germline V CDR1 and CDR2: SNHLY, FYNNEI. The CDR3 DNA sequence: TGTGCCAGCAGTGAAGACAGGGGGAATCAGCCCCAGCATTTT. This gives the protein CASSEDRGNQPQHF.

This clone appeared a single time. The rearrangement joins TRBV4-2 to TRBJ1-1; a weak D match, TRBD1 (5 bases). Germline V lookup: CDR1 LGHNA, CDR2 YNFKEQ. The CDR3 has 15 amino acids. Trimming stripped 2 bases from V and 4 bases from J, with 14 bases between. The CDR3 loop is CASSQRAGGVTEAFF. The CDR3 DNA reads TGTGCCAGCAGCCAACGGGCAGGAGGGGTCACTGAAGCTTTCTTT.

The chain is built from TRBV4-1 and TRBJ2-1; TRBD2 is a possible D gene (5 bases). The CDR3 has 14 amino acids. V lost 1 base and J 5 bases, leaving 9 bases between the germline ends. Germline assignment: CDR1 MGHRA and CDR2 YSYEKL. CDR3 residues: CASSQVGSHNEQFF. CDR3 nucleotides: TGCGCCAGCAGCCAAGTTGGGAGCCACAATGAGCAGTTCTTC.